This is a list of T cell receptor beta chains from one sample in a study of T-cell memory formation after mild COVID-19. MiXCR, applied by TCRdb to the 5' RACE reads, yields one record per CDR3 protein. This sample has 100,000 to 140,000 distinct CDR3 sequences; approximately 15% occur once, and the top ten carry approximately 43%. The sample was PBMCs or a T cell subset sorted from them (not recorded which). The receptors shown here come from a young man who had mild COVID-19 (a few samples of this study predate the infection). Cell type and time point are not known. Both conserved end residues are part of each CDR3. D genes are given only for firm matches. Clone size is stated in some rows and not others, as once, few, many or a class when expanded.

V gene: TRBV9; clone size: NA; D gene: NA; J gene: TRBJ2-1; CDR3 DNA: TGTGCCAGCAGCGTAGCTTATGGGGGGGAGCAGTTCTTC; CDR3 protein: CASSVAYGGEQFF
V gene: TRBV4-3; clone size: NA; D gene: NA; J gene: TRBJ1-3; CDR3 DNA: TGCGCCAGCAGCCAGGACGACAAGGATGGAAACACCATATATTTT; CDR3 protein: CASSQDDKDGNTIYF
V gene: TRBV4-1; clone size: NA; D gene: TRBD2; J gene: TRBJ2-3; CDR3 DNA: TGCGCCAGCAGCCTCGGGGGGTATCAAGATACGCAGTATTTT; CDR3 protein: CASSLGGYQDTQYF
V gene: TRBV6-5; clone size: NA; D gene: NA; J gene: TRBJ2-5; CDR3 DNA: TGTGCCAGCAGTTACGGGAAGGAGACCCAGTACTTC; CDR3 protein: CASSYGKETQYF
V gene: TRBV4-2; clone size: NA; D gene: TRBD1; J gene: TRBJ2-7; CDR3 DNA: TGTGCCAGCAGCCATGCCGGGACAGGGAGCGACGAGCAGTACTTC; CDR3 protein: CASSHAGTGSDEQYF
V gene: TRBV4-2; clone size: NA; D gene: NA; J gene: TRBJ2-5; CDR3 DNA: TGTGCCAGCAGCCAAGGGCAGGGTGAGACCCAGTACTTC; CDR3 protein: CASSQGQGETQYF
V gene: TRBV7-2; clone size: many; D gene: NA; J gene: TRBJ2-1; CDR3 DNA: TGTGCCAGCAGCTTAGGTCGCAATGAGCAGTTCTTC; CDR3 protein: CASSLGRNEQFF
V gene: TRBV11-2; clone size: NA; D gene: TRBD2; J gene: TRBJ2-3; CDR3 DNA: TGTGCCAGCAGCTGGACTAGCGGGGGCTACACAGATACGCAGTATTTT; CDR3 protein: CASSWTSGGYTDTQYF
V gene: TRBV9; clone size: NA; D gene: NA; J gene: TRBJ2-2; CDR3 DNA: TGTGCCAGCAGCATTGACAGTAGCCCCGGGGAGCTGTTTTTT; CDR3 protein: CASSIDSSPGELFF
V gene: TRBV15; clone size: many; D gene: NA; J gene: TRBJ2-1; CDR3 DNA: TGTGCCACCAGGGGCCGGGGGGCCGCGGAGCAGTTCTTC; CDR3 protein: CATRGRGAAEQFF
V gene: TRBV27; clone size: NA; D gene: TRBD2; J gene: TRBJ2-5; CDR3 DNA: TGTGCCAGCAGTCCCGCAAGTAGCGGGGGGCCGGCGACCCAGTACTTC; CDR3 protein: CASSPASSGGPATQYF
V gene: TRBV7-3; clone size: NA; D gene: NA; J gene: TRBJ2-7; CDR3 DNA: TGTGCCAGCAGCTTAGCGGGGAACTACGAGCAGTACTTC; CDR3 protein: CASSLAGNYEQYF
V gene: TRBV3-1; clone size: NA; D gene: NA; J gene: TRBJ1-4; CDR3 DNA: TGTGCCAGCAGCCTCGAGACGAGTAAACTGTTTTTT; CDR3 protein: CASSLETSKLFF
V gene: TRBV7-9; clone size: many; D gene: TRBD2; J gene: TRBJ2-1; CDR3 DNA: TGTGCCAGCAGAGGCGGGGGGGCCATTGAGCAGTTCTTC; CDR3 protein: CASRGGGAIEQFF
V gene: TRBV28; clone size: few; D gene: NA; J gene: TRBJ1-2; CDR3 DNA: TGTGCCAGCAGAAATAGAAACAGGCGGAACTATGGCTACACCTTC; CDR3 protein: CASRNRNRRNYGYTF
V gene: TRBV7-6; clone size: few; D gene: TRBD2; J gene: TRBJ2-1; CDR3 DNA: TGTGCCAGCAGCTTGAGTAGCGGGGGGCGTTACAATGAGCAGTTCTTC; CDR3 protein: CASSLSSGGRYNEQFF
V gene: TRBV7-6; clone size: NA; D gene: NA; J gene: TRBJ2-1; CDR3 DNA: TGTGCCAGCAGCTTGGGAGCTCGGCCTACTGAGCAGTTCTTC; CDR3 protein: CASSLGARPTEQFF
V gene: TRBV7-6; clone size: NA; D gene: NA; J gene: TRBJ2-3; CDR3 DNA: TGTGCCAGCAGCTTAGCGTCAGGAGATACGCAGTATTTT; CDR3 protein: CASSLASGDTQYF
V gene: TRBV7-8; clone size: many; D gene: NA; J gene: TRBJ2-1; CDR3 DNA: TGTGCCAGCAGCTTCCCGCTGTTTGTTGAGCAGTTCTTC; CDR3 protein: CASSFPLFVEQFF
V gene: TRBV5-1; clone size: NA; D gene: NA; J gene: TRBJ1-1; CDR3 DNA: TGCGCCAGCATTTTTGGGCCGTCGAACACTGAAGCTTTCTTT; CDR3 protein: CASIFGPSNTEAFF
V gene: TRBV7-9; clone size: many; D gene: NA; J gene: TRBJ2-1; CDR3 DNA: TGTGCCAGCAGCTTGGGTCAGAACAATGAGCAGTTCTTC; CDR3 protein: CASSLGQNNEQFF
V gene: TRBV6-6; clone size: few; D gene: TRBD1; J gene: TRBJ2-5; CDR3 DNA: TGTGCCACCGGGACAGGGGGAATAGAGACCCAGTACTTC; CDR3 protein: CATGTGGIETQYF
V gene: TRBV15; clone size: NA; D gene: NA; J gene: TRBJ1-4; CDR3 DNA: TGTGCCACCAGCATCCTGAGGGGGGAAAAACTGTTTTTT; CDR3 protein: CATSILRGEKLFF
V gene: TRBV12-3/TRBV12-4; clone size: few; D gene: TRBD2; J gene: TRBJ2-1; CDR3 DNA: TGTGCCAGCAGTCTTCTAGCGGGCCGGTTAGACAATGAGCAGTTCTTC; CDR3 protein: CASSLLAGRLDNEQFF
V gene: TRBV14; clone size: many; D gene: NA; J gene: TRBJ2-2; CDR3 DNA: TGTGCCAGCAGCCAAGAACCAGCATCGAACACCGGGGAGCTGTTTTTT; CDR3 protein: CASSQEPASNTGELFF
V gene: TRBV7-8; clone size: NA; D gene: TRBD2; J gene: TRBJ2-2; CDR3 DNA: TGTGCCAGCAGCGCGTCCCGACTAGCGGGGATAATCACCGGGGAGCTGTTTTTT; CDR3 protein: CASSASRLAGIITGELFF
V gene: TRBV29-1; clone size: NA; D gene: NA; J gene: TRBJ2-1; CDR3 DNA: TGCAGCGTTGGCAGGCGGTACAATGAGCAGTTCTTC; CDR3 protein: CSVGRRYNEQFF
V gene: TRBV11-2; clone size: NA; D gene: NA; J gene: TRBJ1-1; CDR3 DNA: TGTGCCAGCCGCACCACCCTGAGAGTGGGCACTGAAGCTTTCTTT; CDR3 protein: CASRTTLRVGTEAFF
V gene: TRBV6-2/TRBV6-3; clone size: few; D gene: NA; J gene: TRBJ2-5; CDR3 DNA: TGTGCCAGCAGTTACTCTTCCGGGAAGGACGAGACCCAGTACTTC; CDR3 protein: CASSYSSGKDETQYF
V gene: TRBV7-9; clone size: many; D gene: NA; J gene: TRBJ2-5; CDR3 DNA: TGTGCCAGCAGCTTATTCGGGGGCAGGGAAGAGACCCAGTACTTC; CDR3 protein: CASSLFGGREETQYF
V gene: TRBV7-9; clone size: many; D gene: NA; J gene: TRBJ2-3; CDR3 DNA: TGTGCCAGCAGCTCCCGAGGTTCGGGGGCACAAACGTCCAGCGATACGCAGTATTTT; CDR3 protein: CASSSRGSGAQTSSDTQYF
V gene: TRBV5-6; clone size: few; D gene: NA; J gene: TRBJ1-2; CDR3 DNA: TGTGCCAGCAGCAACCCTAACGGGGACGACTATGGCTACACCTTC; CDR3 protein: CASSNPNGDDYGYTF
V gene: TRBV6-2/TRBV6-3; clone size: few; D gene: NA; J gene: TRBJ1-6; CDR3 DNA: TGTGCCAGCACCACGCGAAGTAATTCACCCCTCCACTTT; CDR3 protein: CASTTRSNSPLHF
V gene: TRBV30; clone size: many; D gene: NA; J gene: TRBJ1-2; CDR3 DNA: TGTGCCTCCGACGGGGGCTACTATGGCTACACCTTC; CDR3 protein: CASDGGYYGYTF
V gene: TRBV2; clone size: NA; D gene: NA; J gene: TRBJ2-3; CDR3 DNA: TGTGCCAGCGGCACGGAAAGCCCAGATACGCAGTATTTT; CDR3 protein: CASGTESPDTQYF
V gene: TRBV5-6; clone size: NA; D gene: NA; J gene: TRBJ2-5; CDR3 DNA: TGTGCCAGCAGCTTGGAAGGGGATCTCCAAGAGACCCAGTACTTC; CDR3 protein: CASSLEGDLQETQYF
V gene: TRBV11-2; clone size: few; D gene: NA; J gene: TRBJ2-7; CDR3 DNA: TGTGCCAGCAGCCCATCCCCGGGAGAGGTATCCTACGAGCAGTACTTC; CDR3 protein: CASSPSPGEVSYEQYF
V gene: TRBV7-9; clone size: few; D gene: NA; J gene: TRBJ1-3; CDR3 DNA: TGTGCCAGCGCCTCCCCAGGCACCTCTGGAAACACCATATATTTT; CDR3 protein: CASASPGTSGNTIYF
V gene: TRBV5-1; clone size: NA; D gene: NA; J gene: TRBJ2-3; CDR3 DNA: TGCGCCAGCAGCTTGGCCGCTAGGGGGGAACCCACAGATACGCAGTATTTT; CDR3 protein: CASSLAARGEPTDTQYF